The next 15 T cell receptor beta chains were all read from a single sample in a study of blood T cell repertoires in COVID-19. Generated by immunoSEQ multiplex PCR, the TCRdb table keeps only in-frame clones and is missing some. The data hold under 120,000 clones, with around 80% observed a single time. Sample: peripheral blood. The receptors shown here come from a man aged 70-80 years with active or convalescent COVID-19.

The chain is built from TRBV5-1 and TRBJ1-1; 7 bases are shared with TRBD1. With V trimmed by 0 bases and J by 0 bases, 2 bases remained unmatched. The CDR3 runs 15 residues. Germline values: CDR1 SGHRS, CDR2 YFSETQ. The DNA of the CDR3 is TGCGCCAGCAGCTTGGGAGGGGGCATGAACACTGAAGCTTTCTTT. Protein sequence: CASSLGGGMNTEAFF.

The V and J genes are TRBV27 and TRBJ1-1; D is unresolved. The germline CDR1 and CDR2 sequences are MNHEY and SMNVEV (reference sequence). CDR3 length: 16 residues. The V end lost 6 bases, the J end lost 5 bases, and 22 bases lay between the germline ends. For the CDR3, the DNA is TGTGCCAGCAGGCCCGGTGTGGGTCGGATGACTACTGAAGCTTTCTTT. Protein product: CASRPGVGRMTTEAFF.

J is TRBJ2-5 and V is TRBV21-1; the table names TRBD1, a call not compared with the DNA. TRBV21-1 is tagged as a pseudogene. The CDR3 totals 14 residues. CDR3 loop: CASSKTGDCETQYF. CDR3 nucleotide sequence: TGTGCCAGCAGCAAGACAGGGGATTGCGAGACCCAGTACTTC.

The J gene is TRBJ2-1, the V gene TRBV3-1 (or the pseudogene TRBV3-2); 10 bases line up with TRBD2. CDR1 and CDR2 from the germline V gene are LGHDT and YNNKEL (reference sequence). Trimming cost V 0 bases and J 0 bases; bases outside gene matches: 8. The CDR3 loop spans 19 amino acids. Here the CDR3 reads CASSQEGTSVASSYNEQFF. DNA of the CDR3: TGTGCCAGCAGCCAAGAGGGGACTAGCGTCGCCAGCTCCTACAATGAGCAGTTCTTC.

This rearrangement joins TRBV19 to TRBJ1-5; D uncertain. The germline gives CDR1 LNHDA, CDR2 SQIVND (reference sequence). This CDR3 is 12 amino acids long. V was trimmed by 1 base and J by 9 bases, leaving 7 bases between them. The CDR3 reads CASSIVEWPQHF. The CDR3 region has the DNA TGTGCCAGTAGTATAGTGGAGTGGCCCCAGCATTTT.

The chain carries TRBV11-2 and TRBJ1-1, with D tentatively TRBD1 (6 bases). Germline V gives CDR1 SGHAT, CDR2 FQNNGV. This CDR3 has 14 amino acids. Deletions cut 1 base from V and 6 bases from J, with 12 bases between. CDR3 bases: TGTGCCAGCAGCTTAGGGACAGTGAGCTCTGAAGCTTTCTTT. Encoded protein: CASSLGTVSSEAFF.

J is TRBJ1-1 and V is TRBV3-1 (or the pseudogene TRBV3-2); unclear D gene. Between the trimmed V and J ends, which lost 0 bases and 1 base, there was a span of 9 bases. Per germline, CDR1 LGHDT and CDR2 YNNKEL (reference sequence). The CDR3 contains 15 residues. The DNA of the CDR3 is TGTGCCAGCAGCCAAGATCCCCTATGGAACACTGAAGCTTTCTTT. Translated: CASSQDPLWNTEAFF.

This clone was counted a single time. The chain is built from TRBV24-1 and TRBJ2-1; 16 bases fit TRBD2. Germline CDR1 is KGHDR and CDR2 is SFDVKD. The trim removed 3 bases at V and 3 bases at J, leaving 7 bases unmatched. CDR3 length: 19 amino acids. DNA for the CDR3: TGTGCCACCAGTGATCCAGGGACTAGCGGGAGGGCCCTCTACAATGAGCAGTTCTTC. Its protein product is CATSDPGTSGRALYNEQFF.

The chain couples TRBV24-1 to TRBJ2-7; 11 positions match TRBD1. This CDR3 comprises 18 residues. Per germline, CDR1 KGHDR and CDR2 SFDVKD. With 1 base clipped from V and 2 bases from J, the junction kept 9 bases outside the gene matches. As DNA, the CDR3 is TGTGCCACCAGTGATTTTCCTATGGACAGGGGGCGAACCTACGAGCAGTACTTC. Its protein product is CATSDFPMDRGRTYEQYF.

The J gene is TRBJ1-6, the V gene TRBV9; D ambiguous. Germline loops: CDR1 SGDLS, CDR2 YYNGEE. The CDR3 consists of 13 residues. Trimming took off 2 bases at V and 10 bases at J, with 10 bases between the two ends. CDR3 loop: CASSVSGDSPLHF. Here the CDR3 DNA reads TGTGCCAGCAGCGTCTCGGGAGACTCACCCCTCCACTTT.

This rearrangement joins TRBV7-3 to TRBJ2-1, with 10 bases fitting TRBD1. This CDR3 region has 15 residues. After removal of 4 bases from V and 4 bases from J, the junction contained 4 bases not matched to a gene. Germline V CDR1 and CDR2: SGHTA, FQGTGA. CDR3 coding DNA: TGTGCCAGCAGCTACGGACAGGGGGTTTACAATGAGCAGTTCTTC. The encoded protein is CASSYGQGVYNEQFF.

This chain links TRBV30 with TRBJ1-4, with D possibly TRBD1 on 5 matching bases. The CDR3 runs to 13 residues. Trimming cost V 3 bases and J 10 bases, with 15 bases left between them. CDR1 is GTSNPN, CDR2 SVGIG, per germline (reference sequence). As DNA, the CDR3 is TGTGCCTGGAGAACGCTCCAGGGAGGAAAACTGTTTTTT. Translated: CAWRTLQGGKLFF.

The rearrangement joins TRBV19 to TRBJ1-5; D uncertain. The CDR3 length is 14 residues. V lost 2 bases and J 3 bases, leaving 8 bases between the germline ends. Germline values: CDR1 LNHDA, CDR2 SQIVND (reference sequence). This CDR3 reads CASSISPPNQPQHF. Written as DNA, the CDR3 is TGTGCCAGTAGTATAAGCCCGCCCAATCAGCCCCAGCATTTT.

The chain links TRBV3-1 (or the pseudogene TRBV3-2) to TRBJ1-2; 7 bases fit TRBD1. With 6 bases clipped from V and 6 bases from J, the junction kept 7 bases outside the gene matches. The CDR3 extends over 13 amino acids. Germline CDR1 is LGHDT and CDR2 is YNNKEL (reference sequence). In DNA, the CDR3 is TGTGCCAGCAGGCGACAGGGAGGTGATGGCTACACCTTC. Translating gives CASRRQGGDGYTF.

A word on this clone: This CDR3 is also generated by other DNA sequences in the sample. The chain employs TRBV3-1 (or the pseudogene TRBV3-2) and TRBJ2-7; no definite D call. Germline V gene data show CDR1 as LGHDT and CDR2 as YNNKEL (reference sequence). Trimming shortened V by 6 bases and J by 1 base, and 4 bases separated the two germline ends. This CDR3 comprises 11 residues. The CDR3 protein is CASSHSYEQYF. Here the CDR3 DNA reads TGTGCCAGCAGTCATTCCTACGAGCAGTACTTC.